Shown below are 20 T cell receptor beta chains from a single sample sequenced in a study of control samples from healthy donors and cancer patients. TCRdb's table, derived via immunoSEQ multiplex PCR, lists solely in-frame clones and lacks some. This sample has about 70,000 clones, with more than 75% found just once. Specimen: PBMCs. The source is a woman aged 45-59 years with head and neck cancer.

J is TRBJ1-3 and V is TRBV4-3; a weak D match, TRBD1 (5 bases). The V end was cut by 0 bases, the J end by 8 bases, with 8 bases between. This CDR3 is 13 amino acids long. Germline V lookup: CDR1 LGHNA, CDR2 YSLEER. CDR3 coding DNA: TGCGCCAGCAGCCAAGAGGCAGGGTACACCATATATTTT. The encoded protein is CASSQEAGYTIYF.

The CDR3 region has the DNA TGTGCCAGCAGCCAGGGACAGGAGCTCGCTGTGAGCGAAAAACTGTTTTTT. Translated, it gives CASSQGQELAVSEKLFF. This chain links TRBV4-2 with TRBJ1-4; 8 nucleotides align to TRBD1. V was pared by 3 bases and J by 8 bases, with 14 bases of the junction left unmatched. The CDR3 has 17 residues. CDR1 and CDR2 (germline): LGHNA, YNFKEQ.

The chain combines TRBV9 with TRBJ1-2; no clear D. Germline V lookup: CDR1 SGDLS, CDR2 YYNGEE. Trimming removed 3 bases at V and 2 bases at J, with 14 bases between. The CDR3 covers 15 residues. The CDR3 nucleotides are TGTGCCAGCAGCGCACAACTCAGCCCCAACTATGGCTACACCTTC. Its protein is CASSAQLSPNYGYTF. The full variable domain, with the rest looked up from reference TRBV9 and TRBJ1-2, is DSGVTQTPKHLITATGQRVTLRCSPRSGDLSVYWYQQSLDQGLQFLIQYYNGEERAKGNILERFSAQQFPDLHSELNLSSLELGDSALYFCASSAQLSPNYGYTFGSGTRLTVV.

The chain carries TRBV7-9 and TRBJ2-3; 11 bases agree with TRBD1. Germline V gene data show CDR1 as SEHNR and CDR2 as FQNEAQ (reference sequence). Trimming at V came to 1 base and at J to 6 bases, leaving 12 bases not matched to a gene. The CDR3 extends over 18 amino acids. The DNA of the CDR3 is TGTGCCAGCAGCTTAGGAGGACAGGGGGCAATTTCATCGGATACGCAGTATTTT. The encoded protein is CASSLGGQGAISSDTQYF.

V usage is TRBV21-1 and J usage is TRBJ1-1. TRBV21-1 has pseudogene status. This CDR3 has 14 amino acids. In nucleotides, the CDR3 is TGTGCCAGCAGCTCCCTTTCTGGCGGCGCTGAAGCTTTCTTT. This encodes CASSSLSGGAEAFF.

This clone turned up a few times. The gene calls are TRBV29-1 and TRBJ2-2; no reliable D call. This CDR3 has 12 amino acids. Trimming pared 4 bases from V and 4 bases from J, leaving 7 bases between. Germline V lookup: CDR1 SQVTM, CDR2 ANQGSEA. The CDR3 region has the DNA TGCAGCGTTGTATGGGGCACCGGGGAGCTGTTTTTT. This encodes CSVVWGTGELFF.

CDR3 protein: CASSERSQETQYF. The CDR3 DNA follows: TGTGCCAGCAGTGAACGCAGTCAAGAGACCCAGTACTTC. The chain has TRBV2 and TRBJ2-5, with D unresolved. V was clipped by 2 bases and J by 2 bases, with 6 bases between them. Germline CDR1 and CDR2: SNHLY and FYNNEI. The CDR3 consists of 13 residues.

The chain recombines TRBV7-2 with TRBJ2-3, with a tentative D call TRBD2 (6 bases). From germline, CDR1 is SGHTA and CDR2 FQGNSA. CDR3 length: 13 residues. The V end was cut by 8 bases, the J end by 2 bases, with 11 bases between. CDR3 region: CASGLALTDTQYF. As DNA, the CDR3 is TGTGCCAGCGGCCTAGCGCTCACAGATACGCAGTATTTT.

Only one count was recorded for this clone. V is TRBV18 and J is TRBJ1-2; D may be TRBD1 (5 bases). Trimming shortened V by 2 bases and J by 6 bases, and 16 bases separated the two germline ends. The CDR3 runs 15 residues. Germline assignment: CDR1 KGHSH and CDR2 LQKENI. The DNA for the CDR3 is TGTGCCAGCTCACCAATTCCCGGGGGAGGGAATGGCTACACCTTC. As protein: CASSPIPGGGNGYTF.

This clone has more than one count but fewer than ten. This chain joins TRBV5-1 and TRBJ2-2; either TRBD1 or TRBD2 may fit D (6 bases each). Germline V gene data show CDR1 as SGHRS and CDR2 as YFSETQ. Between the trimmed V and J ends, which lost 5 bases and 0 bases, there was a span of 23 bases. The CDR3 length is 19 residues. The CDR3 sequence is CASRLRGAGTYANTGELFF. The CDR3 coding sequence is TGCGCCAGCAGGTTGAGGGGGGCGGGAACTTACGCGAACACCGGGGAGCTGTTTTTT.

The rearrangement uses TRBV5-1 and TRBJ1-2; unclear D gene. Germline V CDR1 and CDR2: SGHRS, YFSETQ. The ends were cut back, 9 bases at V and 0 bases at J, with 12 bases in the middle. The CDR3 has 13 residues. The CDR3 reads CATTTWANYGYTF. The CDR3 DNA reads as TGCGCCACCACGACCTGGGCTAACTATGGCTACACCTTC.

The genes are TRBV6-1 and TRBJ1-2, with D hard to call. The CDR3 loop spans 12 amino acids. Trimming stripped 3 bases from V and 6 bases from J, with 8 bases between. The germline V gene has CDR1 MNHNS and CDR2 SASEGT. The chain's CDR3 is CASSDRWDGYTF. Here the CDR3 DNA reads TGTGCCAGCAGTGACAGGTGGGATGGCTACACCTTC.

The chain recombines TRBV28 with TRBJ2-1; 9 bases align to TRBD1. Germline CDR1 reads MDHEN; CDR2 reads SYDVKM. CDR3 length equals 15 residues. V shed 6 bases, J shed 5 bases, and the junction held 8 bases outside the gene matches. For the CDR3, the DNA is TGTGCCAGCAGCTTGACCGGGACAGGGAACAATGAGCAGTTCTTC. It codes for CASSLTGTGNNEQFF.

This chain connects TRBV5-1 to TRBJ1-1, with TRBD1 matching over 7 bases. This CDR3 contains 14 residues. Germline V gene lookup returns CDR1 SGHRS and CDR2 YFSETQ. The trim removed 3 bases at V and 2 bases at J, leaving 4 bases unmatched. The DNA of the CDR3 is TGCGCCAGCAGCTCCTCAGGGGGAAACACTGAAGCTTTCTTT. Encoded protein: CASSSSGGNTEAFF.

The chain carries TRBV4-2 and TRBJ2-1; tentative D call: TRBD2 (6 bases). CDR3 length: 17 amino acids. Between the trimmed V and J ends, which lost 0 bases and 1 base, there was a span of 13 bases. CDR1 and CDR2 (germline): LGHNA, YNFKEQ. The DNA of the CDR3 is TGTGCCAGCAGCCAAGAAACGGGCGGGGTGTCCTACAATGAGCAGTTCTTC. This sequence encodes CASSQETGGVSYNEQFF.

The rearrangement links TRBV29-1 to TRBJ1-1; D perhaps matches TRBD1 (5 bases). CDR3 length equals 14 residues. Looked up from germline, CDR1 is SQVTM and CDR2 is ANQGSEA. Between the trimmed V and J ends, which lost 4 bases and 7 bases, there was a span of 19 bases. DNA for the CDR3: TGCAGCGTTGCTATGGAGAGCGAGGGGCGTGAAGCTTTCTTT. Translation: CSVAMESEGREAFF.

This chain links TRBV5-1 with TRBJ1-4; 8 positions agree with TRBD1. V shed 3 bases and J 8 bases; nucleotides not matched to a gene: 6. From germline, CDR1 is SGHRS and CDR2 YFSETQ. CDR3 length equals 14 residues. CDR3 sequence (DNA): TGCGCCAGCAGCTCCGGACAGGGATGGGAAAAACTGTTTTTT. This sequence encodes CASSSGQGWEKLFF.

This clone was observed a few times. The J gene is TRBJ2-1, the V gene TRBV15; D remains ambiguous. This CDR3 contains 15 residues. V was shortened by 0 bases and J by 6 bases, with 12 bases between the two germline ends. In germline, CDR1 is LNHNV, CDR2 YYDKDF (reference sequence). In DNA form, the CDR3 reads TGTGCCACCAGCAGAGATTCAGGAGCAAGCAATGAGCAGTTCTTC. Its translation: CATSRDSGASNEQFF. Based on the CDR3 plus reference TRBV15 and TRBJ2-1, the full variable domain is DAMVIQNPRYQVTQFGKPVTLSCSQTLNHNVMYWYQQKSSQAPKLLFHYYDKDFNNEADTPDNFQSRRPNTSFCFLDIRSPGLGDTAMYLCATSRDSGASNEQFFGPGTRLTVL.

This clone was seen once. In DNA, the CDR3 is TGTGCCAGCAGTGGACCACGCTCTGGAAACACCATATATTTT. It is translated as CASSGPRSGNTIYF. The chain carries TRBV2 and TRBJ1-3; D gene uncertain. Germline assignment: CDR1 SNHLY and CDR2 FYNNEI. The ends were cut back, 4 bases at V and 0 bases at J, with 7 bases in the middle. The CDR3 length is 14 residues.

The rearrangement uses TRBV6-5 and TRBJ1-5; a possible D gene is TRBD1 (5 bases). Trimming shortened V by 0 bases and J by 7 bases, and 13 bases separated the two germline ends. Germline V gives CDR1 MNHEY, CDR2 SVGAGI. The length of the CDR3 is 15 residues. The DNA for the CDR3 is TGTGCCAGCAGTTACTCGGGGGGATCTCAGCAGCCCCAGCATTTT. This sequence encodes CASSYSGGSQQPQHF.